What follows are 14 T cell receptor beta chains derived from one specimen sequenced in a study of circulating CD8 cells and anti-PD-1 response in melanoma. Live CD3+CD8+TCRalphabeta+ cells were sorted into four subsets by PD-1 and/or TIGIT. The QIAseq Immune Repertoire TCR panel built the libraries from roughly 15 ng of total RNA. In TCRdb, the reads were re-called with MiXCR into one record per CDR3 protein. The table shows 320 or so distinct CDR3 sequences, with under 5.5% occurring only once. Specimen: CD8+ T cells from PBMCs, collected at baseline or after one month of anti-PD-1 therapy (not recorded which). These receptors all come from a human donor with melanoma.

V gene TRBV28 combines with J gene TRBJ2-3, with unresolved D. CDR1 is MDHEN, CDR2 SYDVKM, per germline. The CDR3 has 14 amino acids. The germline V and J ends were trimmed by 3 bases and 1 base, with 8 bases remaining between them. The CDR3 coding sequence is TGTGCCAGCAGTTTCCTTCAGGGCACAGATACGCAGTATTTT. Residues: CASSFLQGTDTQYF.

This clonotype is judged large. This sequence joins TRBV28 and TRBJ2-3, with a weak D call TRBD1 (5 bases). There are 14 residues in the CDR3. CDR1 MDHEN and CDR2 SYDVKM come from the germline V gene. Trimming cost V 3 bases and J 3 bases, with 10 bases left between them. The CDR3, as DNA: TGTGCCAGCAGTTTTTTATCAGGGACAGATACGCAGTATTTT. It yields the protein CASSFLSGTDTQYF.

This clonotype is labeled as large. The rearrangement uses TRBV27 and TRBJ1-6, with D unresolved. This CDR3 has 11 amino acids. The V gene's germline CDR1 is MNHEY and CDR2 SMNVEV (reference sequence). Trimming pared 5 bases from V and 9 bases from J, leaving 5 bases between. CDR3 coding DNA: TGTGCCAGCAGTCGTCGTTCACCCCTCCACTTT. Translating it yields CASSRRSPLHF.

Remarks on this clonotype: This likely came from a read error, as a far larger clone is one base away. Without the conserved terminal phenylalanine or tryptophan, this CDR3 likely stems from a read error. The chain carries TRBV24-1 and TRBJ2-3; D gene uncertain. The germline V gene has CDR1 KGHDR and CDR2 SFDVKD. The CDR3 spans 12 residues. The CDR3 protein is CASSPTTDTQYL. CDR3 nucleotide sequence: TGTGCCAGCAGTCCCACCACAGATACGCAGTATCTT.

By frequency in the sample, this clonotype is large. The chain has TRBV4-3 and TRBJ2-4; 7 bases match TRBD1. V gave up 5 bases and J gave up 8 bases; unmatched junction bases: 12. CDR1 is LGHNA, CDR2 YSLEER, per germline. There are 15 residues in the CDR3. The CDR3: CASSTNRGPSDIQYF. Written as DNA, the CDR3 is TGCGCCAGCAGCACGAACAGGGGTCCCTCTGACATTCAGTACTTC.

This clonotype rates as large. The genes are TRBV5-1 and TRBJ2-1; TRBD2 matches 13 bases. V lost 2 bases and J lost 2; bases outside the gene matches: 7. CDR3 length: 18 residues. Per the germline V gene, CDR1 is SGHRS and CDR2 is YFSETQ. The CDR3 loop reads CASSLNPGLAGPYNEQFF. The CDR3 bases are TGCGCCAGCAGCTTAAATCCGGGACTAGCGGGGCCCTACAATGAGCAGTTCTTC.

By sample share, this clonotype is medium-sized (0.01 to 0.1%). The V call is TRBV28, the J call TRBJ2-2, with D perhaps TRBD1 (6 bases). V lost 4 bases to trimming and J lost 6 bases, with 21 bases between them. The CDR3 totals 17 residues. CDR1 and CDR2 (germline): MDHEN, SYDVKM. The CDR3 loop is CASSSRDTGRGAGELFF. The CDR3 DNA reads as TGTGCCAGCAGTTCCCGGGACACAGGACGAGGGGCCGGGGAGCTGTTTTTT. Complete variable domain (other parts from reference TRBV28 and TRBJ2-2): DVKVTQSSRYLVKRTGEKVFLECVQDMDHENMFWYRQDPGLGLRLIYFSYDVKMKEKGDIPEGYSVSREKKERFSLILESASTNQTSMYLCASSSRDTGRGAGELFFGEGSRLTVL.

This clonotype is large (0.1 to 1%) by share. V gene TRBV5-6 combines with J gene TRBJ2-1; D could derive from TRBD1 or TRBD2 (6 bases each). Deletions cut 0 bases from V and 2 bases from J, with 12 bases between. CDR1 is SGHDT, CDR2 YYEEEE, per germline. CDR3 length: 16 amino acids. The CDR3 nucleotides are TGTGCCAGCAGCTTGGATAGGGGGGCGACCTACAATGAGCAGTTCTTC. Amino acids: CASSLDRGATYNEQFF. Using reference TRBV5-6 and TRBJ2-1 for the parts outside the CDR3, the full variable domain is DAGVTQSPTHLIKTRGQQVTLRCSPKSGHDTVSWYQQALGQGPQFIFQYYEEEERQRGNFPDRFSGHQFPNYSSELNVNALLLGDSALYLCASSLDRGATYNEQFFGPGTRLTVL.

This clonotype rates as large (0.1 to 1%). This chain joins TRBV7-2 and TRBJ1-1; D is possibly TRBD1 (6 bases). The CDR3 has 15 residues. Germline CDR1 SGHTA, CDR2 FQGNSA. V shed 2 bases and J shed 1 base, with 11 bases lying between them. The CDR3: CASSLRGTPNTEAFF. The CDR3 DNA sequence: TGTGCCAGCAGCTTAAGAGGGACACCGAACACTGAAGCTTTCTTT.

This clonotype is large in the sample. The V call is TRBV19, the J call TRBJ2-7; D may be TRBD2 (7 bases). Germline CDR1 LNHDA, CDR2 SQIVND (reference sequence). V lost 3 bases, J lost 2 bases, and 14 bases lay in between. The CDR3 length is 15 residues. CDR3 coding DNA: TGTGCCAGTAGTATGGCCGGCGGGGGCACCTACGAGCAGTACTTC. It is translated as CASSMAGGGTYEQYF.

This clonotype is labeled large. In DNA form, the CDR3 reads TGTGCCAGCAGGGGGGGGTTCACAGATACGCAGTATTTT. It specifies CASRGGFTDTQYF. V is TRBV28 and J is TRBJ2-3; TRBD2 aligns across 7 bases. V dropped 6 bases and J dropped 2; count of bases not matched to a gene: 2. CDR1 is MDHEN and CDR2 is SYDVKM in the germline V gene. The CDR3 is 13 residues long.

This rearrangement joins TRBV28 to TRBJ1-2; 8 bases agree with TRBD1. Germline assignment: CDR1 MDHEN and CDR2 SYDVKM. V trimming: 5 bases; J trimming: 2 bases; junction bases outside the gene matches: 10. The length of the CDR3 is 16 residues. The CDR3 reads CASSTSGTGYNYGYTF. CDR3 DNA: TGTGCCAGCAGTACCTCCGGGACAGGTTACAACTATGGCTACACCTTC.

This clonotype is classed as large (0.1 to 1%). The chain combines TRBV21-1 with TRBJ2-4; the listed D gene, TRBD2, was not tested against the DNA. TRBV21-1 is given as a pseudogene. The CDR3 has 16 residues. CDR3 protein: CASMGPMGPEGNIQYF. DNA for the CDR3: TGTGCCAGCATGGGCCCCATGGGGCCGGAGGGAAACATTCAGTACTTC.

A few counts support this clonotype. Being one base from a much bigger clone, this may be a read error. The V and J genes are TRBV9 and TRBJ2-3; the D gene is possibly TRBD2 (5 bases). Trimming left V 7 bases short and J 0 bases short, with 9 bases between. Germline V gives CDR1 SGDLS, CDR2 YYNGEE. The CDR3 loop spans 13 amino acids. CDR3 loop: CASGRGSTDTQYF. The DNA of the CDR3 is TGTGCCAGCGGGAGAGGGAGCACAGATACGCAGTATTTT.